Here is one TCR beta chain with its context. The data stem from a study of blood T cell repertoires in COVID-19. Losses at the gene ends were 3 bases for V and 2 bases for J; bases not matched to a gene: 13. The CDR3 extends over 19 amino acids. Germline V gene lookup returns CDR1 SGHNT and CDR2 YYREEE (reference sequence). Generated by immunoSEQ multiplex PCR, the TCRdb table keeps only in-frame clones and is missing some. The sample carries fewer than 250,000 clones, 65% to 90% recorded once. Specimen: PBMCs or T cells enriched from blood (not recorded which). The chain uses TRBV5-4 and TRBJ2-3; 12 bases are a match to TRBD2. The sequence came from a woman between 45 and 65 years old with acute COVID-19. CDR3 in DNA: TGTGCCAGCAGCTCGTCCCTTGGACTAGCGGGGACGTTCACAGATACGCAGTATTTT. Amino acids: CASSSSLGLAGTFTDTQYF.